These T cell receptor beta chains were read from a single sample in a study of blood T cell repertoires in COVID-19. Profiled with immunoSEQ multiplex PCR; TCRdb holds only in-frame clones, not every one. The table lists approximately 220,000 clones, around 83% of them singletons. The source material was peripheral blood. Receptors were obtained from a man aged 45-65 years who had recovered from COVID-19. The CDR3 runs from the conserved cysteine through the conserved F or W. D genes are given only for firm matches. Some rows mark clone size as missing; the rest say once, few, many or name a class of expanded clone.

CDR3aa: CATSDFIRGTNYNEQFF
CDR3nt: TGTGCCACCAGTGATTTCATCAGGGGTACGAACTACAATGAGCAGTTCTTC
j_gene: TRBJ2-1
abundance: -
v_gene: TRBV24-1
d_gene: -

CDR3aa: CASSSRAGGKSGANVLTF
CDR3nt: TGTGCCAGCAGCAGCAGAGCGGGAGGGAAGTCTGGGGCCAACGTCCTGACTTTC
j_gene: TRBJ2-6
abundance: -
v_gene: TRBV5-4
d_gene: TRBD2

CDR3aa: CACSEDYSNQPQHF
CDR3nt: TGTGCCTGTAGCGAAGACTATAGCAATCAGCCCCAGCATTTT
j_gene: TRBJ1-5
abundance: -
v_gene: TRBV30
d_gene: -

CDR3aa: CATSIAGDTDTQYF
CDR3nt: TGTGCCACCAGTATAGCGGGAGACACAGATACGCAGTATTTT
j_gene: TRBJ2-3
abundance: -
v_gene: TRBV24-1
d_gene: TRBD2

CDR3aa: CASSIPSVTDTQYF
CDR3nt: TGTGCCAGTAGTATTCCCTCTGTCACAGATACGCAGTATTTT
j_gene: TRBJ2-3
abundance: -
v_gene: TRBV19
d_gene: -

CDR3aa: CASSQALQGQPQHF
CDR3nt: TGCGCCAGCAGCCAAGCACTCCAGGGTCAGCCCCAGCATTTT
j_gene: TRBJ1-5
abundance: -
v_gene: TRBV4-1
d_gene: -

CDR3aa: CASEALEGEGSPLHF
CDR3nt: TGTGCCAGCGAGGCCTTGGAGGGAGAGGGTTCACCCCTCCACTTT
j_gene: TRBJ1-6
abundance: -
v_gene: TRBV5-5
d_gene: -

CDR3aa: CASSVEASGWGTDTQYF
CDR3nt: TGTGCCAGCAGCGTAGAGGCCAGCGGGTGGGGCACAGATACGCAGTATTTT
j_gene: TRBJ2-3
abundance: -
v_gene: TRBV9
d_gene: -

CDR3aa: CASSPYQRQTSSYEQYF
CDR3nt: TGTGCCAGCAGCCCCTATCAGCGGCAGACCAGCTCCTACGAGCAGTACTTC
j_gene: TRBJ2-7
abundance: -
v_gene: TRBV3-1/TRBV3-2
d_gene: -

CDR3aa: CASSDRGAKNIQYF
CDR3nt: TGTGCCAGTAGCGACAGGGGGGCCAAAAACATTCAGTACTTC
j_gene: TRBJ2-4
abundance: -
v_gene: TRBV19
d_gene: TRBD1

CDR3aa: CASSEYAGGIRGETQYF
CDR3nt: TGTGCCAGCAGTGAATACGCGGGAGGGATACGAGGGGAGACCCAGTACTTC
j_gene: TRBJ2-5
abundance: -
v_gene: TRBV25-1
d_gene: TRBD2

CDR3aa: CASSYVGANQPQHF
CDR3nt: TGTGCCAGCAGTTATGTGGGGGCTAATCAGCCCCAGCATTTT
j_gene: TRBJ1-5
abundance: -
v_gene: TRBV6-2/TRBV6-3
d_gene: -

CDR3aa: CASSEETSGAYEQYF
CDR3nt: TGTGCCAGCAGTGAGGAGACTAGCGGGGCCTACGAGCAGTACTTC
j_gene: TRBJ2-7
abundance: -
v_gene: TRBV6-1
d_gene: TRBD2

CDR3aa: CASSLSGGAPYEQYF
CDR3nt: TGCGCCAGCAGCTTGTCAGGGGGAGCACCCTACGAGCAGTACTTC
j_gene: TRBJ2-7
abundance: -
v_gene: TRBV5-1
d_gene: TRBD1

CDR3aa: CASRPGGAGSQETQYF
CDR3nt: TGTGCCAGCAGACCCGGGGGTGCGGGGAGCCAAGAGACCCAGTACTTC
j_gene: TRBJ2-5
abundance: -
v_gene: TRBV28
d_gene: -

CDR3aa: CASSSPGGNQPQHF
CDR3nt: TGTGCCAGCAGTTCACCGGGAGGGAATCAGCCCCAGCATTTT
j_gene: TRBJ1-5
abundance: few
v_gene: TRBV28
d_gene: -

CDR3aa: CASSFPSGSETQYF
CDR3nt: TGTGCCAGCAGCTTTCCTAGCGGGAGTGAGACCCAGTACTTC
j_gene: TRBJ2-5
abundance: once
v_gene: TRBV7-9
d_gene: TRBD2

CDR3aa: CASSSPGLSKVTGELFF
CDR3nt: TGTGCCAGTAGTTCCCCGGGACTCTCGAAGGTGACCGGGGAGCTGTTTTTT
j_gene: TRBJ2-2
abundance: -
v_gene: TRBV19
d_gene: -

CDR3aa: CASGRPNSPLHF
CDR3nt: TGTGCCAGCGGCAGGCCTAATTCACCCCTCCACTTT
j_gene: TRBJ1-6
abundance: -
v_gene: TRBV6-5
d_gene: -

CDR3aa: CASSATGTGRYNEQFF
CDR3nt: TGTGCCAGCAGTGCGACCGGGACAGGGCGCTACAATGAGCAGTTCTTC
j_gene: TRBJ2-1
abundance: -
v_gene: TRBV28
d_gene: TRBD1

CDR3aa: CASSLAWAASTDTQYF
CDR3nt: TGCGCCAGCAGCTTGGCTTGGGCAGCAAGCACAGATACGCAGTATTTT
j_gene: TRBJ2-3
abundance: once
v_gene: TRBV5-1
d_gene: -

CDR3aa: CASSQPRTSGKIQEQFF
CDR3nt: TGTGCCAGCAGCCAACCTCGGACTAGCGGGAAGATCCAGGAGCAGTTCTTC
j_gene: TRBJ2-1
abundance: -
v_gene: TRBV4-2
d_gene: TRBD2

CDR3aa: CASTDGLASGSYEQYF
CDR3nt: TGTGCCAGCACGGACGGGTTAGCTAGCGGCTCCTACGAGCAGTACTTC
j_gene: TRBJ2-7
abundance: -
v_gene: TRBV28
d_gene: TRBD2

CDR3aa: CASSGTSGSYNQETQYF
CDR3nt: TGTGCCAGCAGTGGGACTAGCGGGAGCTATAACCAAGAGACCCAGTACTTC
j_gene: TRBJ2-5
abundance: -
v_gene: TRBV28
d_gene: TRBD2

CDR3aa: CASSRQGSNQPQHF
CDR3nt: TGTGCCAGCAGTAGACAGGGTAGCAATCAGCCCCAGCATTTT
j_gene: TRBJ1-5
abundance: -
v_gene: TRBV27
d_gene: TRBD1

CDR3aa: CASSSEAGGPYEQYF
CDR3nt: TGTGCCAGCAGCTCTGAAGCGGGAGGGCCCTACGAGCAGTACTTC
j_gene: TRBJ2-7
abundance: -
v_gene: TRBV7-9
d_gene: TRBD2

CDR3aa: CASSKAGGRSPFNNEQFF
CDR3nt: TGTGCCAGCAGTAAAGCGGGAGGGCGATCACCCTTCAACAATGAGCAGTTCTTC
j_gene: TRBJ2-1
abundance: -
v_gene: TRBV2
d_gene: TRBD2

CDR3aa: CAWSVTGRGRNQPQHF
CDR3nt: TGTGCCTGGAGTGTAACAGGGAGAGGGCGCAATCAGCCCCAGCATTTT
j_gene: TRBJ1-5
abundance: -
v_gene: TRBV30
d_gene: -

CDR3aa: CASTDQGAGETQYF
CDR3nt: TGTGCCAGCACCGATCAGGGGGCAGGGGAGACCCAGTACTTC
j_gene: TRBJ2-5
abundance: once
v_gene: TRBV28
d_gene: TRBD1

CDR3aa: CATSREGTANTGELFF
CDR3nt: TGTGCCACCAGCAGAGAAGGGACAGCAAACACCGGGGAGCTGTTTTTT
j_gene: TRBJ2-2
abundance: -
v_gene: TRBV15
d_gene: TRBD1

CDR3aa: CASSYHRAGANVLTF
CDR3nt: TGTGCCAGCAGCTACCACAGGGCTGGGGCCAACGTCCTGACTTTC
j_gene: TRBJ2-6
abundance: -
v_gene: TRBV3-1/TRBV3-2
d_gene: -

CDR3aa: CAWTKTRGRYNEQFF
CDR3nt: TGTGCCTGGACCAAAACCCGTGGCAGGTACAATGAGCAGTTCTTC
j_gene: TRBJ2-1
abundance: few
v_gene: TRBV30
d_gene: -

CDR3aa: CASSHAQGRGGNTIYF
CDR3nt: TGTGCCAGCAGCCATGCACAGGGGCGAGGCGGAAACACCATATATTTT
j_gene: TRBJ1-3
abundance: -
v_gene: TRBV3-1/TRBV3-2
d_gene: TRBD1

CDR3aa: CASSFNPRREQYF
CDR3nt: TGTGCCAGCAGTTTCAACCCCAGGAGGGAGCAGTACTTC
j_gene: TRBJ2-7
abundance: -
v_gene: TRBV27
d_gene: -

CDR3aa: CASSYYYRDSNQPQHF
CDR3nt: TGTGCCAGCAGTTACTACTACAGGGATAGCAATCAGCCCCAGCATTTT
j_gene: TRBJ1-5
abundance: -
v_gene: TRBV6-5
d_gene: -